Each of the 10 T cell receptor beta chains below was sequenced from the same sample in a study of cytomegalovirus exposure and HLA in healthy donors. PCR amplification relied on 60 Vbeta primers (plus 13 Jbeta primers). TCRdb's table, derived via immunoSEQ multiplex PCR, lists solely in-frame clones and lacks some. The sample has fewer than 200,000 clones, 75% to 90% seen once. The sequencing sample was made of PBMCs. These receptors originate from a human donor in good health.

This clone was detected only a few times. This chain connects TRBV4-1 to TRBJ2-5; the match to TRBD2 covers 10 bases. After removal of 4 bases from V and 6 bases from J, the junction contained 8 bases not matched to a gene. Per germline, CDR1 MGHRA and CDR2 YSYEKL. The CDR3 is 15 amino acids. The CDR3 region has the DNA TGCGCCAGCAGCCGAGAAGCGGGGGGGCCACAGACCCAGTACTTC. It specifies CASSREAGGPQTQYF.

The rearrangement links TRBV6-6 to TRBJ2-5; 9 bases align to TRBD2. The junction had 2 bases not matched to a gene; V was cut back by 6 bases and J by 3 bases. Germline CDR1 MNHNY, CDR2 SVGAGI (reference sequence). There are 13 residues in the CDR3. DNA of the CDR3: TGTGCCAGCAGCCGCGGGGGGGAAGAGACCCAGTACTTC. It encodes CASSRGGEETQYF.

The V gene is TRBV14, the J gene TRBJ2-2; no definite D call. The CDR3 is 11 amino acids. Trimming cost V 5 bases and J 7 bases, with 5 bases left between them. Germline loops: CDR1 SGHDN, CDR2 FVKESK. CDR3 residues: CASSLFGELFF. The CDR3, as DNA: TGTGCCAGCAGCTTATTCGGGGAGCTGTTTTTT. The full variable domain, rest sourced from reference TRBV14 and TRBJ2-2, is EAGVTQFPSHSVIEKGQTVTLRCDPISGHDNLYWYRRVMGKEIKFLLHFVKESKQDESGMPNNRFLAERTGGTYSTLKVQPAELEDSGVYFCASSLFGELFFGEGSRLTVL.

This chain uses TRBV5-1 with TRBJ2-2; the match to TRBD1 covers 10 bases. Germline CDR1 SGHRS, CDR2 YFSETQ. This CDR3 has 15 residues. V gave up 4 bases and J gave up 5 bases; unmatched junction bases: 5. CDR3 amino acids: CASSEDRGSTGELFF. The CDR3 nucleotides read TGCGCCAGCAGCGAGGACAGGGGGAGTACCGGGGAGCTGTTTTTT.

The V call is TRBV5-1, the J call TRBJ1-1; the D gene is possibly TRBD1 (6 bases). CDR1 SGHRS and CDR2 YFSETQ come from the germline V gene. The CDR3 sequence is 14 residues long. Trimming cost V 3 bases and J 3 bases, with 12 bases left between them. The CDR3: CASSSQGIDTEAFF. CDR3 DNA: TGCGCCAGCAGCTCCCAGGGGATCGACACTGAAGCTTTCTTT.

The chain links TRBV9 to TRBJ2-1; unclear D gene. Germline CDR1 reads SGDLS; CDR2 reads YYNGEE. V was shortened by 7 bases and J by 11 bases, with 16 bases between the two germline ends. The CDR3 consists of 12 residues. The CDR3 loop is CASSSEVLKQFF. CDR3 bases: TGTGCCAGCTCCTCCGAGGTCCTCAAGCAGTTCTTC. Using reference TRBV9 and TRBJ2-1 for the parts outside the CDR3, the full variable domain is DSGVTQTPKHLITATGQRVTLRCSPRSGDLSVYWYQQSLDQGLQFLIQYYNGEERAKGNILERFSAQQFPDLHSELNLSSLELGDSALYFCASSSEVLKQFFGPGTRLTVL.

The rearrangement uses TRBV10-3 and TRBJ2-7; D perhaps matches TRBD1 (6 bases). The CDR3 length is 12 residues. The V end lost 6 bases, the J end lost 6 bases, and 12 bases lay between the germline ends. The germline V gene encodes CDR1 ENHRY and CDR2 SYGVKD. CDR3 sequence (DNA): TGTGCCATCAGCCCAACAGGGCCCGAGCAGTACTTC. Protein sequence: CAISPTGPEQYF.

This clone was detected once. The chain employs TRBV1 and TRBJ1-2; the table calls TRBD1, which could not be checked here. TRBV1 constitutes a pseudogene. The CDR3 is made up of 15 amino acids. As DNA, the CDR3 is TGCACCAGCAGCCGTACAGGGGGCAATTCTAAGGGCTACACCTTC. Translation gives CTSSRTGGNSKGYTF.

The rearrangement joins TRBV7-2 to TRBJ2-1; weak D call: TRBD2 (6 bases). The CDR3 runs to 14 residues. The germline V gene has CDR1 SGHTA and CDR2 FQGNSA. V was trimmed by 5 bases and J by 7 bases, leaving 15 bases between them. The CDR3 region has the DNA TGTGCCAGCAGCCCCTCCGGAGGGTGGAATGAGCAGTTCTTC. Translation gives CASSPSGGWNEQFF.

This clone was counted once. J is TRBJ1-6 and V is TRBV5-6, with TRBD1 as a possible D gene (6 bases). The V gene's germline CDR1 is SGHDT and CDR2 YYEEEE. V lost 4 bases, J lost 8 bases, and 16 bases lay in between. The CDR3 sequence is 15 residues long. CDR3 in DNA: TGTGCCAGCAGCCCGGGGGGCAGGGCGCATTCACCCCTCCACTTT. Encoded protein: CASSPGGRAHSPLHF.